The clone carrying this T cell receptor (beta chain) was recorded at least ten times. The antigen remains undetermined. CDR1 and CDR2 from the germline V gene are SGDLS and YYNGEE. After removal of 5 bases from V and 7 bases from J, the junction contained 10 bases not matched to a gene. The CDR3 is made up of 15 amino acids. This sample was taken from a study of beta chain features in type 1 diabetes. Study-wide points: The VDJ junctions of type 1 diabetes patients carried fewer insertions and more deletions. Shorter templates might be favored by PCR, equally in patients and controls. Overrepresentation of cells with high TCR expression could result from cDNA sequencing.

Expressed TCRB transcripts were sequenced because the entire RNA isolate underwent reverse transcription. Clones were sequenced by immunoSEQ multiplex PCR, and TCRdb holds only the in-frame ones, with some missing. The table records 130,000 to 150,000 clones, 8.5% to 12% of them present only once. Once sorted, every population was more than 95% pure. The chain is built from TRBV9 and TRBJ2-1, with TRBD1 matching 9 bases. The TCR originated in a man aged 18 to 35 in good health. Material: naive CD4+ T cells from blood. In DNA, the CDR3 is TGTGCCAGCAGTGGCACCGGGACAGGGACGAATGAGCAGTTCTTC. Protein: CASSGTGTGTNEQFF.